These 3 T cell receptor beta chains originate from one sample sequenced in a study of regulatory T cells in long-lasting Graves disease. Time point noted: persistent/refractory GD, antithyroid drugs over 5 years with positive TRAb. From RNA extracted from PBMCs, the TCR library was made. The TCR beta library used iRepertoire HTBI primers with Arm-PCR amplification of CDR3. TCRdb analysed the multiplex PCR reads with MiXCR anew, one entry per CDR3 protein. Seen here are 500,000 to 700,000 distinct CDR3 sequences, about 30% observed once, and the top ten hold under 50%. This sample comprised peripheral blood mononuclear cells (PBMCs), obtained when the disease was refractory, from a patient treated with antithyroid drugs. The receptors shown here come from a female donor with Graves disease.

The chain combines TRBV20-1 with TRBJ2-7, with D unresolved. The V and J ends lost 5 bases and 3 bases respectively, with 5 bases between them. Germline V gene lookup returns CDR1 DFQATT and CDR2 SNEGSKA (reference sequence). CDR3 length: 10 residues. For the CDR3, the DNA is TGCAGTGCTTTTTACTACGAGCAGTACTTC. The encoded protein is CSAFYYEQYF.

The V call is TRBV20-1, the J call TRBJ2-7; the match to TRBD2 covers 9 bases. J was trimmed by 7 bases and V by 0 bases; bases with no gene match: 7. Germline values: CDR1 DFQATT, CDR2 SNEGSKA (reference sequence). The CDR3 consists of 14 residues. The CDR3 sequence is CSARDLAGVVEQYF. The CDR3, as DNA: TGCAGTGCTAGAGATTTAGCGGGAGTGGTTGAGCAGTACTTC.

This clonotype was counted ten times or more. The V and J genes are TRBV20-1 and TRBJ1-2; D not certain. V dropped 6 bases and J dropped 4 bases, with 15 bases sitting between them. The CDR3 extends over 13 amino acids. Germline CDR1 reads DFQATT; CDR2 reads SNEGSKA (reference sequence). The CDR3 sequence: CSAPHSIRYGYTF. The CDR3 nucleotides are TGCAGTGCCCCCCACAGTATTCGCTATGGCTACACCTTC.